The 14 T cell receptor beta chains listed next were all sequenced from one sample in a study of shared clonotypes between healthy human individuals. Profiled with immunoSEQ multiplex PCR; TCRdb holds only in-frame clones, not every one. The sample contains 1,400,000 or so clones, roughly 98.5% of which appear only once. Sequencing was carried out using naive CD4+ T cells sorted from blood. Sample subset: CD45RA+ positively selected. These receptors were obtained from a man younger than 45 in good health.

As concerns this clone: Other DNA sequences in the sample encode the same CDR3. This chain links TRBV10-3 with TRBJ2-3, with a weak D call TRBD2 (5 bases). This CDR3 region has 11 residues. Trimming shortened V by 4 bases and J by 6 bases, and 5 bases separated the two germline ends. Germline loops: CDR1 ENHRY, CDR2 SYGVKD. CDR3 loop: CAISGGDTQYF. As DNA, the CDR3 is TGTGCCATCAGTGGAGGGGATACGCAGTATTTT.

The chain links TRBV5-4 to TRBJ1-1; no definite D call. The CDR3 runs to 15 residues. Germline CDR1 and CDR2: SGHNT and YYREEE (reference sequence). V shed 4 bases and J shed 4 bases, with 17 bases lying between them. CDR3 loop: CASSPTQTVLTEAFF. CDR3 bases: TGTGCCAGCAGCCCAACCCAGACCGTACTCACTGAAGCTTTCTTT.

The genes are TRBV19 and TRBJ1-1; the match to TRBD1 covers 9 bases. Germline loops: CDR1 LNHDA, CDR2 SQIVND (reference sequence). Trimming cost V 5 bases and J 1 base; bases outside gene matches: 2. The CDR3 is 14 amino acids. Written as DNA, the CDR3 is TGTGCCAGTAGTGGGACAGGGCCGAACACTGAAGCTTTCTTT. Translating gives CASSGTGPNTEAFF.

Worth noting for this clone: The junction departs from the called germline gene at one end, perhaps through a read error. This chain joins TRBV18 and TRBJ1-5, with a possible D match to TRBD1 (5 bases). From germline, CDR1 is KGHSH and CDR2 LQKENI. This CDR3 spans 15 amino acids. CDR3 nucleotides: TGTGCCAGCCCACCCTCATGGGGCGCAAATCAGCCCCAGCATTTT. It codes for CASPPSWGANQPQHF.

The rearrangement uses TRBV9 and TRBJ2-1; TRBD2 matches at 8 bases. The trim removed 0 bases at V and 6 bases at J, leaving 8 bases unmatched. CDR1 SGDLS and CDR2 YYNGEE come from the germline V gene. This CDR3 has 16 amino acids. CDR3 protein: CASSVVPGGPSNEQFF. CDR3 nucleotide sequence: TGTGCCAGCAGCGTAGTCCCGGGAGGGCCCTCCAATGAGCAGTTCTTC. The whole variable domain, filled in from reference TRBV9 and TRBJ2-1, reads DSGVTQTPKHLITATGQRVTLRCSPRSGDLSVYWYQQSLDQGLQFLIQYYNGEERAKGNILERFSAQQFPDLHSELNLSSLELGDSALYFCASSVVPGGPSNEQFFGPGTRLTVL.

This chain connects TRBV18 to TRBJ2-2, with TRBD1 matching 11 bases. There are 15 residues in the CDR3. Trimming removed 3 bases from V and 4 bases from J; junction bases left unmatched: 1. Germline assignment: CDR1 KGHSH and CDR2 LQKENI. CDR3 loop: CASSPGTGGTGELFF. The CDR3 bases are TGTGCCAGCTCACCTGGGACAGGGGGCACCGGGGAGCTGTTTTTT.

In this sample, this clone turned up once. This rearrangement joins TRBV18 to TRBJ1-5, with a possible D match to TRBD1 (6 bases). Germline values: CDR1 KGHSH, CDR2 LQKENI. The CDR3 length is 16 residues. Trimming stripped 2 bases from V and 2 bases from J, with 13 bases between. The CDR3 DNA follows: TGTGCCAGCTCACCAAGGAACAGGGAGGGCAATCAGCCCCAGCATTTT. The encoded protein is CASSPRNREGNQPQHF.

This clone was seen only once. The J gene is TRBJ2-7, the V gene TRBV5-1; D unclear. This CDR3 has 15 residues. Germline V gene data show CDR1 as SGHRS and CDR2 as YFSETQ. V was trimmed by 1 base and J by 0 bases, leaving 11 bases between them. The CDR3 coding sequence is TGCGCCAGCAGCTTGAAGGTCAACAACTCCTACGAGCAGTACTTC. Its protein product is CASSLKVNNSYEQYF. The whole variable domain, remainder taken from reference TRBV5-1 and TRBJ2-7, is KAGVTQTPRYLIKTRGQQVTLSCSPISGHRSVSWYQQTPGQGLQFLFEYFSETQRNKGNFPGRFSGRQFSNSRSEMNVSTLELGDSALYLCASSLKVNNSYEQYFGPGTRLTVT.

This chain uses TRBV5-6 with TRBJ2-3; the match to TRBD1 covers 8 bases. Trimming cost V 2 bases and J 4 bases; bases outside gene matches: 15. The CDR3 spans 18 residues. Germline V lookup: CDR1 SGHDT, CDR2 YYEEEE. CDR3 in amino acids: CASSFRRTGMMSADTQYF. As DNA, the CDR3 is TGTGCCAGCAGCTTTCGAAGGACAGGGATGATGTCGGCAGATACGCAGTATTTT.

The chain combines TRBV28 with TRBJ1-5, with 11 bases that match TRBD1. The V segment lost 5 bases and the J segment 7 bases; nucleotides outside the gene matches: 16. The CDR3 is 18 residues long. The V gene's germline CDR1 is MDHEN and CDR2 SYDVKM. As DNA, the CDR3 is TGTGCCAGCAGTAACCCCGGCGGGACAGGGGGAGGAAGCCAGCCCCAGCATTTT. It is translated as CASSNPGGTGGGSQPQHF.

The chain is built from TRBV6-5 and TRBJ2-7; 10 positions match TRBD2. CDR1 and CDR2 (germline): MNHEY, SVGAGI. V dropped 2 bases and J dropped 2; count of bases not matched to a gene: 6. The CDR3 has 16 residues. The CDR3 here is CASSYKGSGRAYEQYF. Here the CDR3 DNA reads TGTGCCAGCAGTTACAAGGGCAGCGGGAGGGCCTACGAGCAGTACTTC.

This clone was counted once. The rearrangement uses TRBV11-3 and TRBJ2-5; 9 nucleotides match TRBD1. The CDR3 runs 14 residues. The germline CDR1 and CDR2 sequences are SGHNT and YENEEA. V lost 5 bases, J lost 5 bases, and 6 bases stayed unmatched. CDR3 sequence (DNA): TGTGCCAGCAGCCCAGGGACAGGGCTCGAGACCCAGTACTTC. Its translation: CASSPGTGLETQYF.

This chain links TRBV18 with TRBJ2-2, with 10 nucleotides matching TRBD1. The V segment lost 1 base and the J segment 7 bases; nucleotides outside the gene matches: 12. The CDR3 consists of 18 residues. CDR1 and CDR2 from the germline V gene are KGHSH and LQKENI. The chain's CDR3 is CASSPLSLGQGQIGELFF. Here the CDR3 DNA reads TGTGCCAGCTCACCACTGAGTTTGGGACAGGGGCAAATCGGGGAGCTGTTTTTT.

This chain joins TRBV7-3 and TRBJ2-2, with a weak D call TRBD1 (5 bases). Per germline, CDR1 SGHTA and CDR2 FQGTGA. CDR3 length equals 13 residues. V shed 0 bases and J shed 7 bases, with 6 bases lying between them. CDR3 loop: CASSLTGHGELFF. The CDR3 DNA sequence: TGTGCCAGCAGCTTAACAGGACACGGGGAGCTGTTTTTT.